This T cell receptor (beta chain) stems from a study of blood T cell repertoires in COVID-19. This CDR3 comprises 13 residues. V was clipped by 2 bases and J by 11 bases; unmatched bases: 5. CDR1 is SGHAT and CDR2 is FQNNGV in the germline V gene. Produced via immunoSEQ multiplex PCR; TCRdb's table is partial and in-frame only. Among more than 95,000 clones listed, roughly four fifths were seen once. V is TRBV11-2 and J is TRBJ2-1; 8 nucleotides match TRBD1. Source material: peripheral blood. This receptor was identified in a man aged 60-69 years with acute or convalescent COVID-19. CDR3 bases: TGTGCCAGCAGCTTACCCGGACAGGGTAAGCAGTTCTTC. Translating gives CASSLPGQGKQFF. The full variable domain, in which reference TRBV11-2 and TRBJ2-1 provide the parts outside the CDR3, is EAGVAQSPRYKIIEKRQSVAFWCNPISGHATLYWYQQILGQGPKLLIQFQNNGVVDDSQLPKDRFSAERLKGVDSTLKIQPAKLEDSAVYLCASSLPGQGKQFFGPGTRLTVL.